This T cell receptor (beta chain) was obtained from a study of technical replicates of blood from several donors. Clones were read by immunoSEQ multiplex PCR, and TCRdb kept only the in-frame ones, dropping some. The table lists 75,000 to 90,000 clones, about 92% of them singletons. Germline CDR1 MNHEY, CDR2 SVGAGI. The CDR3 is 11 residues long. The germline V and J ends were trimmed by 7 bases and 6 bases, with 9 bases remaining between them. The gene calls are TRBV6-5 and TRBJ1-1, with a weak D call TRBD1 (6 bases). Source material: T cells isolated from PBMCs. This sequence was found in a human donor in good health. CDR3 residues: CASITGPEAFF. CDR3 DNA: TGTGCCAGCATTACAGGGCCTGAAGCTTTCTTT.